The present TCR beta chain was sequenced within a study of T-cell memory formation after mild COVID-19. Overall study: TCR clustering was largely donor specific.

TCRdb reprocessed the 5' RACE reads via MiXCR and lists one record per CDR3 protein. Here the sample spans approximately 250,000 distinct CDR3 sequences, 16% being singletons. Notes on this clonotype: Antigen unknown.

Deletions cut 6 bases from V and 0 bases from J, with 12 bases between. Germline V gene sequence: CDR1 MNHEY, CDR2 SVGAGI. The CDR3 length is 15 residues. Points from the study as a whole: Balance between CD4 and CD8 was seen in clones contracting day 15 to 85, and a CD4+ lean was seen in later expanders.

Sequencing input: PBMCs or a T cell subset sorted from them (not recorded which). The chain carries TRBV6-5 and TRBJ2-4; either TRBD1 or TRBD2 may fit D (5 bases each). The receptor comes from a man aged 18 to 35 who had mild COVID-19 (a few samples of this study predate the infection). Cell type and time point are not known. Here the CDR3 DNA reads TGTGCCAGCAGGCCAGGGAGTCTAGCCAAAAACATTCAGTACTTC. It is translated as CASRPGSLAKNIQYF.